Listed here is a single T cell receptor (beta chain). Its recognized antigen is unknown. Per-base quality was not reported, and no clone a single base away is much larger than it. The CDR3 has 17 amino acids, counting the end cysteine and phenylalanine. The entry retains the CDR3 DNA only, 51 bases that are in frame from base 1. The germline V gene encodes CDR1 SGHNT and CDR2 YYREEE (reference sequence). Relative to germline, V is missing 5 bases and J is missing 1 base, with 13 bases of the junction outside any gene match. The data originate from a study of OX40 agonist ivuxolimab in advanced cancers. A note on the overall study: Ivuxolimab, which targeted the costimulatory receptor OX40 (CD134), was an agonistic, fully human IgG2 monoclonal antibody. Intravenous ivuxolimab was administered to patients every 2 weeks at six dose levels: 0.01, 0.1, 0.3, 1.5, 3 and 10 mg/kg. Of the approximately 54 patients in dose escalation, some 19 had hepatocellular carcinoma, approximately 15 had melanoma, 9 had renal cell carcinoma and 9 had head and neck cancer. The dose-escalation cohort was roughly 83% male with a mean age of about 54 years, ranging from roughly 23 to 79. Prior anti-PD-1, anti-PD-L1 or anti-CTLA-4 therapy was permitted, and 30% to 50% of dose-escalation patients had received checkpoint inhibitors. Three dose-escalation patients achieved partial responses, one with hepatocellular carcinoma and two with cutaneous melanoma. Peripheral TCRbeta sequencing aimed to test whether ivuxolimab altered TCR sequence diversity and caused clonal T-cell expansion. The monotherapy dose-escalation portion (N ≈ 50 patients) of the phase I ivuxolimab trial is reported in the paper. General findings and caveats noted by the study authors: After ivuxolimab, CD8+ T cells had more expanded clones than CD4+ T cells on average. The antigen specificity of the clonally expanded peripheral T cells was not determined. Low levels of normalized T-cell clonal expansion were also seen in some patients who did not respond. In the 0.1-3.0 mg/kg groups, partial responders were among the patients with the lowest normalized peripheral clonal expansion, particularly in CD8+ T cells. Clonal expansion of both CD4+ and CD8+ blood T cells was observed from baseline to week 6 at doses 0.1 to 3.0 mg/kg.

Genomic DNA was extracted from sorted cells for sequencing of the TCRbeta CDR3 region. The immunoSEQ Assay was used for sequencing of TCRbeta CDR3 regions. The immuneACCESS repertoire file appears here via TCRdb, limited to in-frame rearrangements. These files lack a portion of the clones; in checked studies, under half of the deficit traces to unresolved V genes, and the cause of the others is not known. This sample comprises approximately 58,000 clones, 91% of them detected only once. In total, the top ten clones hold approximately 12% of the sample. The trial excluded patients who had a history of autoimmune disease or were on systemic immunosuppression. Peripheral blood for TCR sequencing was collected from all dose cohorts at baseline, on cycle 4 day 1, and on cycle 7 day 1. Samples came from an open-label, multicenter, first-in-human phase I dose-escalation trial of ivuxolimab. Adults with locally advanced or metastatic head and neck squamous cell, hepatocellular, melanoma or renal cell carcinoma were enrolled in the trial. Before TCR sequencing, CD4+ and CD8+ T cells were separately sorted from peripheral blood.

Recombination linked TRBV5-4 to TRBJ1-1, and TRBD1 matches 8 of the central bases. Sequencing used CD4+ or CD8+ T cells sorted from blood, obtained in a trial of the OX40 agonist ivuxolimab. This clonotype originated in an adult with an advanced solid tumor such as melanoma, head and neck, liver or kidney cancer. CDR3 sequence: CASSPQGASNGNTEAFF. The DNA sequence is as follows: TGTGCCAGCAGTCCGCAGGGGGCTTCCAACGGGAACACTGAAGCTTTCTTT.